The 28 T cell receptor beta chains below all came from one sample that was sequenced in a study of T cell repertoires in cytomegalovirus infection. Their antigen targets remain unknown. One entry per CDR3 protein, called by TCRdb with MiXCR from the reads. The repertoire holds approximately 910,000 distinct CDR3 sequences, with roughly 30% as singletons. The sequencing here drew on cultured CD8+ T cells from PBMCs, taken from culture after CMV antigen stimulation. The source is a human donor in good health (CMV status not recorded). Some clones in this sample may be carry-over from other donors' samples.

Remarks on this clonotype: At one of its ends the junction is not consistent with the germline gene, which may arise from a read error. The CDR3 reads CASRQAGQGFNNEQFF. CDR3 in DNA: TGTGCCAGCAGGCAAGCGGGACAGGGGTTCAACAATGAGCAGTTCTTC. This chain connects TRBV14 to TRBJ2-1; 10 bases fit TRBD1. Germline V gene sequence: CDR1 SGHDN, CDR2 FVKESK. This CDR3 has 16 residues.

V and J are TRBV19 and TRBJ1-1, with D tentatively TRBD1 (6 bases). The V and J ends lost 3 bases and 7 bases respectively, with 15 bases between them. CDR1 and CDR2 from the germline V gene are LNHDA and SQIVND (reference sequence). The CDR3 is made up of 14 amino acids. This chain's CDR3 is CASSIVVGGSEAFF. The CDR3 DNA reads TGTGCCAGTAGTATCGTCGTCGGGGGCAGTGAAGCTTTCTTT.

The rearrangement joins TRBV12-3 or TRBV12-4 to TRBJ2-3; a weak D match, TRBD1 (5 bases). The length of the CDR3 is 16 residues. V lost 7 bases, J lost 2 bases, and 19 bases lay in between. DNA of the CDR3: TGTGCCAGCATTCCTCCCAACCCAGGGCCCACAGATACGCAGTATTTT. Amino acids: CASIPPNPGPTDTQYF.

V gene TRBV19 combines with J gene TRBJ1-1; D remains ambiguous. CDR1 is LNHDA and CDR2 is SQIVND in the germline V gene (reference sequence). V gave up 3 bases and J gave up 1 base, with 12 bases separating them. This CDR3 is built from 15 residues. The CDR3 DNA sequence: TGTGCCAGTAGTATTGGTAACGGTGCGAACACTGAAGCTTTCTTT. Protein: CASSIGNGANTEAFF.

The chain links TRBV6-2 or TRBV6-3 to TRBJ2-7; D possibly matches TRBD1 or TRBD2 (5 bases each). This CDR3 is built from 15 residues. Trimming took 3 bases from V and 0 from J, leaving 12 bases between them. CDR1 and CDR2 (germline): MNHEY, SVGEGT. As DNA, the CDR3 is TGTGCCAGCAGTTATAGTGAGGGGATCTCCTACGAGCAGTACGTC. It is translated as CASSYSEGISYEQYV.

This clonotype appeared many times. The rearrangement uses TRBV6-1 and TRBJ1-6; D remains unclear. CDR1 and CDR2 (germline): MNHNS, SASEGT. This CDR3 contains 14 residues. V dropped 5 bases and J dropped 10 bases, with 15 bases sitting between them. The DNA for the CDR3 is TGTGCCAGCAGTCAAAGGGTGTCGTGGTCACCCCTCCACTTT. This sequence encodes CASSQRVSWSPLHF.

Comments on this clonotype: This may come from a read error, since a much larger clone is one base off. No DNA is shown, since the ends of the CDR3 on it are uncertain; the CDR3 is the one TCRdb lists. The rearrangement joins TRBV28 to TRBJ2-1; TRBD1 was called by the table and not checked on the DNA. Per germline, CDR1 MDHEN and CDR2 SYDVKM. The CDR3 is 16 amino acids in total, end residues counted. CDR3 in amino acids: CASSSSGYHLVNEQFF.

The chain links TRBV6-5 to TRBJ1-2; no clear D gene. CDR1 and CDR2 (germline): MNHEY, SVGAGI. This CDR3 spans 13 amino acids. Trimming took off 4 bases at V and 8 bases at J, with 14 bases between the two ends. As DNA, the CDR3 is TGTGCCAGCAGTTCGACCTGGATTGAGGGCTACACCTTC. This gives the protein CASSSTWIEGYTF.

The chain is built from TRBV7-8 and TRBJ1-1; a possible D gene is TRBD1 (6 bases). The V gene lost 5 bases and the J gene lost 6 bases, with 13 bases spanning the gap. There are 13 residues in the CDR3. From germline, CDR1 is SGHVS and CDR2 FQNEAQ. The DNA for the CDR3 is TGTGCCAGCAGCACAAGGGGGTTGGCTGAAGCTTTCTTT. This sequence encodes CASSTRGLAEAFF.

V is TRBV7-9 and J is TRBJ1-2, with D maybe TRBD1 (5 bases). The CDR3 consists of 17 residues. V was trimmed by 0 bases and J by 4 bases, leaving 18 bases between them. From germline, CDR1 is SEHNR and CDR2 FQNEAQ (reference sequence). CDR3 loop: CASSLASPDSLRYGYTF. The CDR3 DNA reads TGTGCCAGCAGCTTAGCCTCCCCCGACAGCCTTCGCTATGGCTACACCTTC.

The CDR3 DNA is TGTGCCAGCAGGGGACTAGCGGGGGCTGAGCAGTTCTTC. Residues: CASRGLAGAEQFF. The chain is built from TRBV2 and TRBJ2-1; 14 bases fit TRBD2. This CDR3 region has 13 residues. CDR1 SNHLY and CDR2 FYNNEI come from the germline V gene. The junction had 1 base not matched to a gene; V was cut back by 6 bases and J by 9 bases.

This clonotype was found many times. The chain employs TRBV7-2 and TRBJ1-1, with a possible D match to TRBD1 (6 bases). V was cut by 3 bases and J by 2 bases, with 10 bases left in between. Looked up from germline, CDR1 is SGHTA and CDR2 is FQGNSA. The CDR3 loop spans 14 amino acids. In DNA, the CDR3 is TGTGCCAGCAGCTTGACAGGAATAAACACTGAAGCTTTCTTT. It yields the protein CASSLTGINTEAFF.

This clonotype was found a few times. The chain has TRBV28 and TRBJ2-7; 13 nucleotides agree with TRBD2. Germline V gene lookup returns CDR1 MDHEN and CDR2 SYDVKM. The CDR3 is made up of 16 amino acids. V lost 4 bases and J lost 3; bases outside the gene matches: 6. In DNA, the CDR3 is TGTGCCAGCAGTTGGACTAGCGGGGGCCTTAACTACGAGCAGTACGTC. Translating gives CASSWTSGGLNYEQYV.

This clonotype was detected only a few times. The chain couples TRBV6-2 or TRBV6-3 to TRBJ1-5; 7 nucleotides align to TRBD1. This CDR3 is 14 amino acids long. Looked up from germline, CDR1 is MNHEY and CDR2 is SVGEGT. Losses at the gene ends were 2 bases for V and 6 bases for J; bases not matched to a gene: 4. CDR3 DNA sequence: TGTGCCAGCAGTTACGTGGCAGGGGGTCAGCCCCAGCATTTT. This gives the protein CASSYVAGGQPQHF.

This chain links TRBV7-9 with TRBJ2-1, with 9 bases matching TRBD1. Trimming at V came to 5 bases and at J to 6 bases, leaving 5 bases not matched to a gene. The germline gives CDR1 SEHNR, CDR2 FQNEAQ (reference sequence). The length of the CDR3 is 14 residues. This CDR3 is CASSPRTGANEQFF. CDR3 DNA sequence: TGTGCCAGCAGCCCCCGGACAGGGGCCAATGAGCAGTTCTTC. Full variable domain (remainder filled in from reference TRBV7-9 and TRBJ2-1): DTGVSQNPRHKITKRGQNVTFRCDPISEHNRLYWYRQTLGQGPEFLTYFQNEAQLEKSRLLSDRFSAERPKGSFSTLEIQRTEQGDSAMYLCASSPRTGANEQFFGPGTRLTVL.

This sequence joins TRBV28 and TRBJ1-1; 9 nucleotides line up with TRBD1. The CDR3 totals 17 residues. J lost 3 bases, V lost 5 bases, and 13 bases had no gene match. The germline V gene has CDR1 MDHEN and CDR2 SYDVKM. The CDR3 nucleotides read TGTGCCAGCAGTGTCCGGGACAGGGAGTTCGGGGACACTGAAGCTTTCTTT. Encoded protein: CASSVRDREFGDTEAFF.

The chain recombines TRBV6-8 with TRBJ2-7; D may be TRBD2 (6 bases). CDR1 MNHGY and CDR2 SAAAGT come from the germline V gene. This CDR3 has 13 residues. CDR3 residues: CANSKPGLDEQYV. The CDR3, as DNA: TGTGCCAACAGTAAGCCGGGACTTGACGAGCAGTACGTC.

This clonotype has more than one count but fewer than ten. The rearrangement uses TRBV6-1 and TRBJ1-5, with D unresolved. V was pared by 6 bases and J by 3 bases, with 15 bases between. Germline V gene data show CDR1 as MNHNS and CDR2 as SASEGT. The CDR3 runs to 15 residues. CDR3 amino acids: CASRRSRANNQPQHF. The CDR3 DNA sequence: TGTGCCAGCAGAAGGTCTAGGGCCAACAATCAGCCCCAGCATTTT.

There are a few counts of this clonotype. This chain links TRBV19 with TRBJ2-2, with D perhaps TRBD1 (7 bases). Germline assignment: CDR1 LNHDA and CDR2 SQIVND (reference sequence). V lost 4 bases and J lost 2, with 17 bases in between. The CDR3 runs to 17 residues. The CDR3 DNA reads as TGTGCCAGTAGTACCCTCACAGGGGAGGTTAACACCGGGGAGCTGTTTTTT. Translating it yields CASSTLTGEVNTGELFF.

The chain combines TRBV11-2 with TRBJ2-2; D gene unclear. V gave up 1 base and J gave up 2 bases, with 8 bases separating them. The CDR3 length is 15 residues. Looked up from germline, CDR1 is SGHAT and CDR2 is FQNNGV. The CDR3 loop is CASSLAFGNTGELFF. The CDR3 DNA is TGTGCCAGCAGCTTAGCGTTTGGAAACACCGGGGAGCTGTTTTTT.

This clonotype was seen only a few times. An end of the junction does not agree with germline; a read error may underlie this. The rearrangement uses TRBV5-4 and TRBJ2-7; TRBD1 might be the D (6 bases). The CDR3 consists of 14 residues. Germline-derived CDR1 and CDR2 are SGHNT and YYREEE (reference sequence). The CDR3 loop reads CASTLDSTAYEQYF. CDR3 nucleotides: TGTGCCAGCACCTTGGACAGCACCGCCTACGAGCAGTACTTC. Looking up the rest from reference TRBV5-4 and TRBJ2-7 gives the full variable domain: ETGVTQSPTHLIKTRGQQVTLRCSSQSGHNTVSWYQQALGQGPQFIFQYYREEENGRGNFPPRFSGLQFPNYSSELNVNALELDDSALYLCASTLDSTAYEQYFGPGTRLTVT.

This clonotype appeared a few times. The chain joins TRBV6-2 or TRBV6-3 to TRBJ1-1; D unresolved. This CDR3 spans 14 amino acids. CDR1 is MNHEY, CDR2 SVGEGT, per germline. V lost 11 bases to trimming and J lost 10 bases, with 26 bases between them. In DNA form, the CDR3 reads TGTGCCGGGTTGGCGCAGCCTGTTCTAGAATCAGCTTTCTTT. As protein: CAGLAQPVLESAFF.

This chain joins TRBV19 and TRBJ2-1; D remains ambiguous. From germline, CDR1 is LNHDA and CDR2 SQIVND (reference sequence). CDR3 length equals 18 residues. Between the trimmed V and J ends, which lost 3 bases and 4 bases, there was a span of 22 bases. The CDR3 coding sequence is TGTGCCAGTAGTATTCCGAGCCAGTTCTCTGAAGAATACAATGAGCAGTTCTTC. Residues: CASSIPSQFSEEYNEQFF. The full variable domain, rest sourced from reference TRBV19 and TRBJ2-1, is DGGITQSPKYLFRKEGQNVTLSCEQNLNHDAMYWYRQDPGQGLRLIYYSQIVNDFQKGDIAEGYSVSREKKESFPLTVTSAQKNPTAFYLCASSIPSQFSEEYNEQFFGPGTRLTVL.

This clonotype appeared many times. V usage is TRBV7-6 and J usage is TRBJ2-5; D uncertain. The CDR3 extends over 13 amino acids. V lost 1 base to trimming and J lost 1 base, with 4 bases between them. From germline, CDR1 is SGHVS and CDR2 FNYEAQ. CDR3 sequence reads: CASSLGAQETQYF. As DNA, the CDR3 is TGTGCCAGCAGCTTAGGAGCCCAAGAGACCCAGTACTTC.

The rearrangement uses TRBV27 and TRBJ2-5; D possibly corresponds to TRBD2 (5 bases). Trimming removed 2 bases at V and 4 bases at J, with 20 bases between. The CDR3 consists of 17 residues. CDR1 MNHEY and CDR2 SMNVEV come from the germline V gene (reference sequence). In DNA, the CDR3 is TGTGCCAGCAGTTTAGCCGGTATAGGACTTGGTCGAGAGACCCAGTACTTC. This codes for CASSLAGIGLGRETQYF.

This clonotype has ten or more counts. V is TRBV12-3 or TRBV12-4 and J is TRBJ2-1, with TRBD1 as a possible D gene (6 bases). Trimming cost V 3 bases and J 2 bases, with 11 bases left between them. The CDR3 length is 15 residues. CDR3 amino acids: CASSFIWTAYNEQFF. In DNA form, the CDR3 reads TGTGCCAGCAGTTTTATTTGGACAGCCTACAATGAGCAGTTCTTC.

This clonotype was counted ten times or more. The V gene is TRBV27, the J gene TRBJ2-6, with D possibly matching TRBD2 (6 bases). Germline V gene data show CDR1 as MNHEY and CDR2 as SMNVEV (reference sequence). Between the trimmed V and J ends, which lost 4 bases and 2 bases, there was a span of 12 bases. CDR3 size: 16 residues. The CDR3 coding sequence is TGTGCCAGCAGTTCTCTAGGGACTGCTGGGGCCAACGTCCTGACTTTC. Translation gives CASSSLGTAGANVLTF.

The V gene is TRBV19, the J gene TRBJ2-1, with TRBD2 matching over 10 bases. Germline V gene lookup returns CDR1 LNHDA and CDR2 SQIVND (reference sequence). This CDR3 is 15 amino acids long. J gave up 7 bases and V 5 bases, and 8 bases lay outside the gene matches. CDR3 sequence reads: CASSLALAGWNEQFF. DNA for the CDR3: TGTGCCAGTAGTCTGGCACTAGCGGGGTGGAATGAGCAGTTCTTC.